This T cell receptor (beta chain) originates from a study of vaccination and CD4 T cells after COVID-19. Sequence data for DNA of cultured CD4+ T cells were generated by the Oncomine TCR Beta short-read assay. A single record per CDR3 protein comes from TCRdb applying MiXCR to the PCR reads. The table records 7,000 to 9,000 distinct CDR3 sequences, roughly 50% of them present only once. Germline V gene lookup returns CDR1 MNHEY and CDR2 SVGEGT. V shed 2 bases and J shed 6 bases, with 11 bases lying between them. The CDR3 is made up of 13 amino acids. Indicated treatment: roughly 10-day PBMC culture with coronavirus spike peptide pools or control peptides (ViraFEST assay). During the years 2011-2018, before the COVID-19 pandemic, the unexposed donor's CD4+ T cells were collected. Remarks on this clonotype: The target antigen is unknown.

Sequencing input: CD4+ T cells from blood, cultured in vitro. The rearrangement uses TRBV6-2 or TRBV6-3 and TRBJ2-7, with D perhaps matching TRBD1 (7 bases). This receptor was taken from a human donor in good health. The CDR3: CASSYGGGAEQYF. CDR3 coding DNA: TGTGCCAGCAGTTACGGAGGGGGCGCCGAGCAGTACTTC.